The 27 T cell receptor beta chains below were found in one sample sequenced in a study of metastatic and nonmetastatic thyroid tumors. Nobody among the patients had been given any treatment before thyroid surgery. TCRdb re-analyzed the PCR reads using MiXCR. The sample yields some 84,000 clones, 8% to 9.5% seen once. The sequencing sample was made of blood. These receptors came from a female donor with papillary thyroid cancer or a benign thyroid nodule (not recorded which). Some clones in this sample may be carry-over from other donors' samples.

This clone came up many times. CDR3 DNA sequence: TGCAGATTTACCACCCAGATGTCTAGCGGGGGGATCACCGGGGAGCTGTTTTTT. Its protein product is CRFTTQMSSGGITGELFF. The V gene is TRBV20-1, the J gene TRBJ2-2, with 11 bases fitting TRBD2. This CDR3 region has 18 residues. Germline V gene sequence: CDR1 DFQATT, CDR2 SNEGSKA (reference sequence).

This clone was seen many times. This chain links TRBV9 with TRBJ2-3, with a weak D call TRBD1 (6 bases). V dropped 3 bases and J dropped 1 base, with 15 bases sitting between them. CDR3 length: 16 amino acids. CDR1 and CDR2 (germline): SGDLS, YYNGEE. DNA for the CDR3: TGTGCCAGCAGCGCAACAGGGCGTTGGGGCACAGATACGCAGTATTTT. Encoded protein: CASSATGRWGTDTQYF. The entire variable domain, with the rest obtained from reference TRBV9 and TRBJ2-3, is as follows: DSGVTQTPKHLITATGQRVTLRCSPRSGDLSVYWYQQSLDQGLQFLIQYYNGEERAKGNILERFSAQQFPDLHSELNLSSLELGDSALYFCASSATGRWGTDTQYFGPGTRLTVL.

This clone appeared many times. The chain uses TRBV5-1 and TRBJ2-2, with D unresolved. V shed 0 bases and J shed 2 bases, with 8 bases lying between them. The CDR3 covers 15 residues. Germline CDR1 is SGHRS and CDR2 is YFSETQ. The chain's CDR3 is CASSLVGGNTGELFF. DNA of the CDR3: TGCGCCAGCAGCTTGGTCGGTGGAAACACCGGGGAGCTGTTTTTT.

This clone has a count of ten or more. The V gene is TRBV12-5, the J gene TRBJ1-5; tentative D call: TRBD1 (6 bases). CDR3 length: 13 amino acids. Trimming pared 5 bases from V and 2 bases from J, leaving 7 bases between. Germline loops: CDR1 LGHNT, CDR2 FRNRAP. DNA of the CDR3: TGTGCTAGTGGTAGACAGGGCAATCAGCCCCAGCATTTT. As protein: CASGRQGNQPQHF.

This clone has ten or more counts. This chain links TRBV7-2 with TRBJ2-5; the D is unclear. The V end lost 1 base, the J end lost 5 bases, and 14 bases lay between the germline ends. The CDR3 consists of 15 residues. CDR1 and CDR2 (germline): SGHTA, FQGNSA. Here the CDR3 reads CASSLGVIGVETQYF. In DNA form, the CDR3 reads TGTGCCAGCAGCTTAGGGGTTATAGGTGTGGAGACCCAGTACTTC.

This clone was detected ten times or more. J is TRBJ2-3 and V is TRBV20-1; the D gene is possibly TRBD1 (6 bases). This CDR3 is built from 14 residues. V shed 2 bases and J shed 5 bases, with 14 bases lying between them. Germline loops: CDR1 DFQATT, CDR2 SNEGSKA (reference sequence). The CDR3 protein is CSARNQGFGDTQYF. The CDR3 coding sequence is TGCAGTGCTAGAAACCAGGGGTTTGGAGATACGCAGTATTTT.

The sample holds many counts of this clone. The gene calls are TRBV6-5 and TRBJ2-6; 10 bases align to TRBD1. The CDR3 is made up of 19 amino acids. V shed 2 bases, J shed 0 bases, and the junction held 7 bases outside the gene matches. CDR1 and CDR2 (germline): MNHEY, SVGAGI. Written as DNA, the CDR3 is TGTGCCAGCAGTTACGGGACAGGGGCTTCATACTCTGGGGCCAACGTCCTGACTTTC. This encodes CASSYGTGASYSGANVLTF.

This clone was recorded at least ten times. This rearrangement joins TRBV3-1 to TRBJ2-7; TRBD1 matches 10 bases. The CDR3 is 15 residues long. Germline CDR1 LGHDT, CDR2 YNNKEL (reference sequence). After removal of 4 bases from V and 5 bases from J, the junction contained 8 bases not matched to a gene. The CDR3 spells CASSPDRGQGDEQYF. CDR3 coding DNA: TGTGCCAGCAGCCCAGACAGGGGGCAAGGTGACGAGCAGTACTTC.

This clone was seen ten or more times. A junction boundary mismatches the germline segment, possibly from a read error. The rearrangement links TRBV20-1 to TRBJ1-3, with a tentative D call TRBD1 (5 bases). This CDR3 region has 14 residues. The germline gives CDR1 DFQATT, CDR2 SNEGSKA (reference sequence). CDR3 region: CSARDSFSGNTIYF. The CDR3 region has the DNA TGCAGTGCGAGAGACAGTTTCTCTGGAAACACCATATATTTT.

The J gene is TRBJ2-5, the V gene TRBV9; D possibly uses TRBD1 or TRBD2 (6 bases each). CDR3 size: 16 residues. Germline V CDR1 and CDR2: SGDLS, YYNGEE. V lost 0 bases, J lost 2 bases, and 14 bases lay in between. The chain's CDR3 is CASSVAVRGLQETQYF. CDR3 coding DNA: TGTGCCAGCAGCGTAGCGGTCCGGGGGCTGCAAGAGACCCAGTACTTC.

This clone showed up just a few times. The CDR3 protein is CASSALTRKDTQYF. Written as DNA, the CDR3 is TGTGCCAGCAGCGCCCTGACACGGAAAGATACGCAGTATTTT. J is TRBJ2-3 and V is TRBV7-6; D not certain. CDR1 SGHVS and CDR2 FNYEAQ come from the germline V gene. The CDR3 length is 14 residues. V lost 5 bases to trimming and J lost 5 bases, with 14 bases between them.

In its sample, this clone was seen a few times. A read error may explain this, as a much larger clone is one base away. The chain combines TRBV10-1 with TRBJ2-7; unclear D gene. The CDR3 totals 15 residues. Germline values: CDR1 WNHNN, CDR2 SYGVQD (reference sequence). Between the trimmed V and J ends, which lost 0 bases and 1 base, there was a span of 10 bases. The CDR3, as DNA: TGCGCCAGCAGTGAGTCCGCCGTTGGGTCCTACGAGCAGTACTTC. Protein: CASSESAVGSYEQYF.

This clone has a count of ten or more. This sequence joins TRBV5-1 and TRBJ2-5, with 11 bases matching TRBD2. The CDR3 totals 15 residues. In germline, CDR1 is SGHRS, CDR2 YFSETQ. Trimming removed 4 bases from V and 5 bases from J; junction bases left unmatched: 7. As DNA, the CDR3 is TGCGCCAGCAGCGCCTCGACTAGCGGGGTGGAGACCCAGTACTTC. This sequence encodes CASSASTSGVETQYF.

In this sample, this clone turned up many times. The rearrangement links TRBV5-1 to TRBJ1-4, with a weak D call TRBD1 (5 bases). The CDR3 runs to 14 residues. Germline V gives CDR1 SGHRS, CDR2 YFSETQ. V shed 4 bases and J shed 3 bases, with 10 bases lying between them. For the CDR3, the DNA is TGCGCCAGCAGCCCCGGGGCCGCTAATGAAAAACTGTTTTTT. Its translation is CASSPGAANEKLFF.

This clone was detected a few times. The rearrangement uses TRBV12-3 or TRBV12-4 and TRBJ1-5; D is ambiguous. The CDR3 spans 12 residues. Trimming removed 6 bases at V and 9 bases at J, with 12 bases between. CDR3 DNA: TGTGCCAGCAGCCCCCCCGGTCCGCCCCAGCATTTT. Amino acid sequence: CASSPPGPPQHF.

This clone was seen at least ten times. The J gene is TRBJ1-6, the V gene TRBV12-3 or TRBV12-4; D not resolved. This CDR3 is built from 16 residues. V was clipped by 0 bases and J by 1 base, with 7 bases between them. CDR3 in DNA: TGTGCCAGCAGTTTAGCCTCGCGGTCCTATAATTCACCCCTCCACTTT. This codes for CASSLASRSYNSPLHF.

Ten or more counts support this clone. The V and J genes are TRBV4-1 and TRBJ2-7; possibly TRBD1 for D (6 bases). Germline loops: CDR1 MGHRA, CDR2 YSYEKL. CDR3 size: 14 residues. V shed 0 bases and J shed 4 bases, with 10 bases lying between them. CDR3 DNA: TGCGCCAGCAGCCAAGAGAGAGGGGGTTACGAGCAGTACTTC. Translated: CASSQERGGYEQYF.

This clone occurred many times. The V call is TRBV19, the J call TRBJ1-5; 7 bases agree with TRBD1. CDR3 length: 16 amino acids. Germline V gives CDR1 LNHDA, CDR2 SQIVND (reference sequence). The J segment lost 0 bases and the V segment lost 6 bases, leaving 8 bases of the junction unmatched. The CDR3 loop is CASSTGAPYSNQPQHF. The CDR3 DNA reads TGTGCCAGTAGCACAGGGGCCCCATATAGCAATCAGCCCCAGCATTTT.

The genes are TRBV6-1 and TRBJ2-1, with D possibly TRBD2 on 6 matching bases. V was clipped by 1 base and J by 5 bases, with 12 bases between them. Germline CDR1 and CDR2: MNHNS and SASEGT. The CDR3 consists of 15 residues. Here the CDR3 DNA reads TGTGCCAGCAGTGAAGTTCGGACTATGAACAATGAGCAGTTCTTC. It is translated as CASSEVRTMNNEQFF.

This clone was detected ten times or more. V gene TRBV11-1 combines with J gene TRBJ1-5; 8 positions agree with TRBD1. The germline V gene encodes CDR1 SGHAT and CDR2 FQDESV (reference sequence). CDR3 length: 17 amino acids. The V segment lost 2 bases and the J segment 2 bases; nucleotides outside the gene matches: 8. In DNA form, the CDR3 reads TGTGCCAGCAGCTTATTTCGGACAGGGCAAGGCAATCAGCCCCAGCATTTT. It yields the protein CASSLFRTGQGNQPQHF.

Points on this clone: In this CDR3 the conserved last residue, phenylalanine or tryptophan, is missing, so a read error is likely. The chain links TRBV30 to TRBJ1-2; D uncertain. The V gene's germline CDR1 is GTSNPN and CDR2 SVGIG (reference sequence). Between the trimmed V and J ends, which lost 0 bases and 4 bases, there was a span of 3 bases. The CDR3 runs 11 residues. As DNA, the CDR3 is TGTGCCTGGAGTGTCCTCTATGGCTACACCTCC. Protein product: CAWSVLYGYTS.

CDR3: CASSDTGTIGTEAFF. For the CDR3, the DNA is TGTGCCAGCAGTGACACAGGAACGATTGGGACTGAAGCTTTCTTT. The chain joins TRBV6-1 to TRBJ1-1, with D maybe TRBD1 (5 bases). Trimming cost V 3 bases and J 5 bases, with 16 bases left between them. Per the germline V gene, CDR1 is MNHNS and CDR2 is SASEGT. CDR3 length: 15 residues.

On this clone: This could be a read error, since a much larger clone is one nucleotide away. This sequence joins TRBV10-3 and TRBJ1-2; maybe TRBD1 (6 bases). Germline CDR1 reads ENHRY; CDR2 reads SYGVKD. V was shortened by 5 bases and J by 5 bases, with 18 bases between the two germline ends. The CDR3 consists of 15 residues. The CDR3 bases are TGTGCCATCAGTCCGGGACATGGGAAGTGGTATGGCTACACCTTC. It specifies CAISPGHGKWYGYTF.

In its sample, this clone was seen many times. This chain joins TRBV24-1 and TRBJ2-5; TRBD1 matches 9 bases. V lost 2 bases, J lost 4 bases, and 4 bases stayed unmatched. Germline assignment: CDR1 KGHDR and CDR2 SFDVKD. The CDR3 is made up of 15 amino acids. The CDR3 protein is CATSDSRTGAETQYF. CDR3 coding DNA: TGTGCCACCAGTGATTCTCGGACAGGGGCAGAGACCCAGTACTTC.

This clone showed up many times. V usage is TRBV12-3 or TRBV12-4 and J usage is TRBJ2-5, with 11 bases fitting TRBD2. This CDR3 spans 15 amino acids. The V segment lost 3 bases and the J segment 1 base; nucleotides outside the gene matches: 1. CDR3 nucleotide sequence: TGTGCCAGCAGTTTTCTAGCGGGGGGCCAAGAGACCCAGTACTTC. This translates into CASSFLAGGQETQYF.

This clone was detected ten times or more. The chain recombines TRBV2 with TRBJ1-4; no definite D call. The length of the CDR3 is 14 residues. The V gene lost 1 base and the J gene lost 10 bases, with 13 bases spanning the gap. Germline values: CDR1 SNHLY, CDR2 FYNNEI. This CDR3 is CASSEEQRVGKLFF. CDR3 in DNA: TGTGCCAGCAGTGAAGAACAGCGCGTTGGAAAACTGTTTTTT.

In this sample, this clone turned up many times. The chain couples TRBV6-1 to TRBJ2-7; 9 nucleotides match TRBD2. Germline V lookup: CDR1 MNHNS, CDR2 SASEGT. J gave up 0 bases and V 2 bases, and 2 bases lay outside the gene matches. The CDR3 loop spans 15 amino acids. CDR3 nucleotides: TGTGCCAGCAGTGAACTAGCGGGGAGCTCCTACGAGCAGTACTTC. Translation gives CASSELAGSSYEQYF.